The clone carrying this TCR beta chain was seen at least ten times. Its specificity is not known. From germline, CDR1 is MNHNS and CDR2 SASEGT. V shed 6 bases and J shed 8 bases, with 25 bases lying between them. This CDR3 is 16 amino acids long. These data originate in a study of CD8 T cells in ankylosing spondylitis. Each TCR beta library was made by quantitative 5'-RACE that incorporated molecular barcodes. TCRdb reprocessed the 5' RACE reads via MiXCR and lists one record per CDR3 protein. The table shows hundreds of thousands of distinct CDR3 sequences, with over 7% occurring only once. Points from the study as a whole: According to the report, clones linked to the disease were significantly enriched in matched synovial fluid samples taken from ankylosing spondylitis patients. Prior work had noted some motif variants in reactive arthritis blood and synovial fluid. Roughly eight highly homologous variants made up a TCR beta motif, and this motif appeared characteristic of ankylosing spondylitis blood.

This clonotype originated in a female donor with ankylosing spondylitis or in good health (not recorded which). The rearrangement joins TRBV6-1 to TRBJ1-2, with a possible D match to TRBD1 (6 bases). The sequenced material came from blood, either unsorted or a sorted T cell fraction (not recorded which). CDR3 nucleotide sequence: TGTGCCAGCAGCCAAAACGGGGGCGCGAGCCCAGAAGGCTACACCTTC. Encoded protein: CASSQNGGASPEGYTF.